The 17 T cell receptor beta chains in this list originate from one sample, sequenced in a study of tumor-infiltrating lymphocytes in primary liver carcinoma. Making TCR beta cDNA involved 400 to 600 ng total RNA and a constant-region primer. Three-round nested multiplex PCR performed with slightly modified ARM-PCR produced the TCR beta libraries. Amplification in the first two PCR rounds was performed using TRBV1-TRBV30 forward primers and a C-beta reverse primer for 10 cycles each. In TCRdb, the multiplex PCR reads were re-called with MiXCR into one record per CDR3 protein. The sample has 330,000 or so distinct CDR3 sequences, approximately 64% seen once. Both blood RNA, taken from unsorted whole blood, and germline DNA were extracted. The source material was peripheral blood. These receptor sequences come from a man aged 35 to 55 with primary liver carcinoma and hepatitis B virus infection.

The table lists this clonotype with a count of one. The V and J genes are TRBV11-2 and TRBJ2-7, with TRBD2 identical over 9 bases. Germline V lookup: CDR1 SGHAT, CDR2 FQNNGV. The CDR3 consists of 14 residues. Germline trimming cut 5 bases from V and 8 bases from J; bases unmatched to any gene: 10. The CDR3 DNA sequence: TGTGCCAGCAGCACCAGATTAGCGGGAGTCAAGCAGTACTTC. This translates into CASSTRLAGVKQYF.

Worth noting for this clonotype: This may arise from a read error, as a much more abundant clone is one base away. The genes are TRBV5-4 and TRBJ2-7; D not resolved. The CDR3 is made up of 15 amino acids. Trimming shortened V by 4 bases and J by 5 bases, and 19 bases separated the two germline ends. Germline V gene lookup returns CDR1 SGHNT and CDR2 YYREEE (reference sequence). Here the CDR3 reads CASSPRLTGHNEQYF. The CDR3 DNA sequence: TGTGCCAGCAGCCCTCGATTGACGGGCCATAACGAGCAGTACTTC.

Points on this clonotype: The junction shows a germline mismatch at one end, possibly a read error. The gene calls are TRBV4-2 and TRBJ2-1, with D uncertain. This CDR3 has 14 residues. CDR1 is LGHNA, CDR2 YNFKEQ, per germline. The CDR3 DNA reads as TGTGCCAGCAATCTAGGGCACAGCGACAATGAACAGTTCTTC. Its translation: CASNLGHSDNEQFF.

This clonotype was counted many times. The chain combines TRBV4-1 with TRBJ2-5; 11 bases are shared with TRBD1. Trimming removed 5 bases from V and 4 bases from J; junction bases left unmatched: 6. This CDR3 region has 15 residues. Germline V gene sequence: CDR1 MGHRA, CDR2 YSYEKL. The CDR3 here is CASSYGQGAGETQYF. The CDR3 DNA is TGCGCCAGCAGCTACGGACAGGGGGCGGGAGAGACCCAGTACTTC.

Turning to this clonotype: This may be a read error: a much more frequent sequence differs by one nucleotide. CDR3 bases: TGTGCCAGCAGTGTAGCGGAAGGGCCGTACGGTGAGCAGTTCTTC. This sequence encodes CASSVAEGPYGEQFF. The chain links TRBV6-1 to TRBJ2-1, with D maybe TRBD2 (6 bases). In germline, CDR1 is MNHNS, CDR2 SASEGT. Trimming removed 4 bases at V and 9 bases at J, with 19 bases between. This CDR3 is 15 amino acids long.

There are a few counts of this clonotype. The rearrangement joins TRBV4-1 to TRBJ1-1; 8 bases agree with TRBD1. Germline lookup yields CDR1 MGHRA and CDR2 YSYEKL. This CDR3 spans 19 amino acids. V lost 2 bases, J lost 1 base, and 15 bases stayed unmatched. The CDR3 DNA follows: TGCGCCAGCAGCCAATGGCATCGGTCGGGACAGGCCCGGAACACTGAAGCTTTCTTT. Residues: CASSQWHRSGQARNTEAFF.

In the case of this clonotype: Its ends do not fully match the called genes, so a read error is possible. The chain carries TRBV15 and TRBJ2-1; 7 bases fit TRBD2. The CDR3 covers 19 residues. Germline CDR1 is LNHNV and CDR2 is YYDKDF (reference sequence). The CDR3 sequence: CATSRGGNPTSIITMRQFF. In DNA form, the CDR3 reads TGTGCCACCAGCAGAGGCGGGAATCCGACTAGCATCATCACAATGAGGCAGTTTTTC.

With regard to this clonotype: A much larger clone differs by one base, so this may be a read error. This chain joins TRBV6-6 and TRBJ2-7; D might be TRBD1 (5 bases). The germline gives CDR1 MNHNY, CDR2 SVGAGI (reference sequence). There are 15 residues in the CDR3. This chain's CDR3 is CVSSPGQTRAYEQYF. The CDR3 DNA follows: TGTGTCAGCAGCCCCGGGCAAACCAGGGCCTACGAGCAGTACTTC.

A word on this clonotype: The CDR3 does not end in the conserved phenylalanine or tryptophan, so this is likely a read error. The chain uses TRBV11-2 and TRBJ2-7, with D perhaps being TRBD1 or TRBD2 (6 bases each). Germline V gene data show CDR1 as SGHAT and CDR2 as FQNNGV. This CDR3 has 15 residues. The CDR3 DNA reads TGTGCCAGCATCTTAGGAGGGGACAACTCCTACGATCAGTACTTA. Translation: CASILGGDNSYDQYL.

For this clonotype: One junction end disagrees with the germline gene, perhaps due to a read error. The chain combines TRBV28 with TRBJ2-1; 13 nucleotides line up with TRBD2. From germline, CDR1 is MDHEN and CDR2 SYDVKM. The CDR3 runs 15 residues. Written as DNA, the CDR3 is TGTGCCAGCAGCCTACTAGCGGGAGGGCCGAATGAGCGGTTCTTC. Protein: CASSLLAGGPNERFF.

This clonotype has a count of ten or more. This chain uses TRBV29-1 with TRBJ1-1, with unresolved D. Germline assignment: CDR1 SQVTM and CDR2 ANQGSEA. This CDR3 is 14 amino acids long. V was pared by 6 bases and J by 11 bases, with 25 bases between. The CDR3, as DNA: TGCAGCGTCACCATCGGCGCGGGAGACATGAGGGCTTTCTTT. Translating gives CSVTIGAGDMRAFF.

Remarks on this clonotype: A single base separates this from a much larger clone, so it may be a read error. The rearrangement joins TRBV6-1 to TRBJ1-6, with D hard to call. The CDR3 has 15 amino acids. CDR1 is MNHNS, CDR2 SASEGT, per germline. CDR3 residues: CASCEVASGISPLHF. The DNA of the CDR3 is TGTGCCAGCTGTGAAGTTGCGTCCGGAATTTCACCCCTCCACTTT.

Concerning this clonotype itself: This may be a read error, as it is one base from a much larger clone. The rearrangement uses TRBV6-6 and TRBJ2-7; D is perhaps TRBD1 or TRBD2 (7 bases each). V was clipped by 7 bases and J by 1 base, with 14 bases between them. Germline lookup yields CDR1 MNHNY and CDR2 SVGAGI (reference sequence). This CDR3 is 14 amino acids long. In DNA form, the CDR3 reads TGTGCCAGCAAGGGGGAGGGGGCGTCCTACGAGCAGTACTTC. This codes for CASKGEGASYEQYF.

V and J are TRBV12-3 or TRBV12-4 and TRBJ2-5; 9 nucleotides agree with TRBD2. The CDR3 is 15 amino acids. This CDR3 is CNSRSGLAGRETQYF. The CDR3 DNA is TGTAACAGCAGATCCGGTCTAGCGGGACGGGAGACCCAGTACTTC.

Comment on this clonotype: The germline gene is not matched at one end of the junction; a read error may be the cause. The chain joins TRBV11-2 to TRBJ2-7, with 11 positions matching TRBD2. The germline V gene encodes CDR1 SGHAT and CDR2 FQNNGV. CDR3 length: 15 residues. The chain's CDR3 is CASSAGLADPYEQYF. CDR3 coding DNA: TGTGCGAGCAGCGCGGGACTAGCGGACCCCTACGAGCAGTACTTC. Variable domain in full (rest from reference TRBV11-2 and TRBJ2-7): EAGVAQSPRYKIIEKRQSVAFWCNPISGHATLYWYQQILGQGPKLLIQFQNNGVVDDSQLPKDRFSAERLKGVDSTLKIQPAKLEDSAVYLCASSAGLADPYEQYFGPGTRLTVT.

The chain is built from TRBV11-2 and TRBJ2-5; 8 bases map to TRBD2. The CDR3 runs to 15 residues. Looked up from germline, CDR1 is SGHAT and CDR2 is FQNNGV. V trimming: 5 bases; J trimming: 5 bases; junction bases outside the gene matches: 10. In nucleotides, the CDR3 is TGTGCCAGCAGCAGCTACAAGACGGGGGGGGAGACCCAGTACTTC. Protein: CASSSYKTGGETQYF.

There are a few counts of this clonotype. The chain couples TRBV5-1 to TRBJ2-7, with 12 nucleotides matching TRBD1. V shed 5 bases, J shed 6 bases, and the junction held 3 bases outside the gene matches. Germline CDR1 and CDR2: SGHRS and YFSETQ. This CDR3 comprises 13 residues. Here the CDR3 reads CASRGTGGVEQYF. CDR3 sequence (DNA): TGCGCCAGCAGGGGGACAGGGGGCGTCGAGCAGTACTTC.